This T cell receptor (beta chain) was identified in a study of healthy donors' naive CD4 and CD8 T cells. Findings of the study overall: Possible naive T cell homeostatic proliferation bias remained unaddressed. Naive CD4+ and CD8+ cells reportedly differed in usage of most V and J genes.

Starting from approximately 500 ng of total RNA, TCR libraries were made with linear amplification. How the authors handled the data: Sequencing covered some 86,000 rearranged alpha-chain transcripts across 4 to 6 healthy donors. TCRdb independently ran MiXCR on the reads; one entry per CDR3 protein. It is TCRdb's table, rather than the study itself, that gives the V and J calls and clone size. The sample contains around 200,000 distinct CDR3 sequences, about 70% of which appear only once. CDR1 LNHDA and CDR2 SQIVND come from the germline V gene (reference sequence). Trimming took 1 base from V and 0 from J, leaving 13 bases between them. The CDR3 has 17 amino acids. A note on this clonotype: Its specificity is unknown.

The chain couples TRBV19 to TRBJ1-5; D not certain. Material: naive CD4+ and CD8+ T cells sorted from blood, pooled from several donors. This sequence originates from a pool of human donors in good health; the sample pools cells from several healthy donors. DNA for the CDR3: TGTGCCAGTAGTATAGGAACAGCCCGCTATAGCAATCAGCCCCAGCATTTT. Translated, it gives CASSIGTARYSNQPQHF.